The rows below give T cell receptor beta chains drawn from one sample of a study of blood T cell repertoires in COVID-19. The assay was immunoSEQ multiplex PCR, and TCRdb's table has in-frame clones only and misses some. The sample yields about 230,000 clones, around 80% seen once. The sample was peripheral blood. These receptors all come from a man between 40 and 49 years old who had recovered from COVID-19. Both conserved end residues are part of each CDR3. The D gene is left open where the match is weak. The size entry is marked missing in some rows and otherwise reads once, few, many or a size class.

J: TRBJ1-1
V: TRBV19
size: few
D: TRBD1
DNA: TGTGCCAGTAGTAGAAGAGGGACAGTTGATGACACTGAAGCTTTCTTT
CDR3: CASSRRGTVDDTEAFF

J: TRBJ1-1
V: TRBV7-9
size: NA
D: NA
DNA: TGTGCCAGCAGCTTATTCTTGGGGCATGGCGGCACTGAAGCTTTCTTT
CDR3: CASSLFLGHGGTEAFF

J: TRBJ2-7
V: TRBV5-1
size: NA
D: TRBD2
DNA: TGCGCCAGCAGCTCTGGAGGGTCTAGCGGGAGCTCCAACGAGCAGTACTTC
CDR3: CASSSGGSSGSSNEQYF

J: TRBJ2-3
V: TRBV5-5
size: NA
D: TRBD2
DNA: TGTGCCAGCAGCTTCCGGGGACTAGCGGGAGCCGCCGATACGCAGTATTTT
CDR3: CASSFRGLAGAADTQYF

J: TRBJ1-4
V: TRBV25-1
size: NA
D: TRBD1
DNA: TGTGCCAGCAGCCCAATGGTATCCGGGACAGGGGGCGAAAAACTGTTTTTT
CDR3: CASSPMVSGTGGEKLFF

J: TRBJ2-5
V: TRBV5-4
size: once
D: NA
DNA: TGTGCCAGCAGTTGGGACACCCGAGAAGAGACCCAGTACTTC
CDR3: CASSWDTREETQYF

J: TRBJ1-1
V: TRBV10-1
size: NA
D: TRBD1
DNA: TGCGCCAGCAGTGCATCGGGGACAGGCACTGAAGCTTTCTTT
CDR3: CASSASGTGTEAFF

J: TRBJ2-7
V: TRBV7-9
size: NA
D: TRBD1
DNA: TGTGCCAGCGGGCCCGGGACAGGGGCCTACGAGCAGTACTTC
CDR3: CASGPGTGAYEQYF

J: TRBJ2-5
V: TRBV6-5
size: NA
D: TRBD1
DNA: TGTGCCAGGGACAGGGGGCTAAAAGAGACCCAGTACTTC
CDR3: CARDRGLKETQYF

J: TRBJ2-3
V: TRBV5-1
size: NA
D: NA
DNA: TGCGCCAGCAGCTCATGGACACAGGTTAGCACAGATACGCAGTATTTT
CDR3: CASSSWTQVSTDTQYF

J: TRBJ1-5
V: TRBV7-9
size: NA
D: TRBD1
DNA: TGTGCCAGCAGCAGACAGGGAGATCAGCCCCAGCATTTT
CDR3: CASSRQGDQPQHF

J: TRBJ2-5
V: TRBV6-2/TRBV6-3
size: NA
D: TRBD2
DNA: TGTGCCAGCAGTTACTCCTTCGGGGGGACGGAGACCCAGTACTTC
CDR3: CASSYSFGGTETQYF

J: TRBJ1-2
V: TRBV10-3
size: NA
D: TRBD1
DNA: TGTGCCATCAGCCGGGACAGGGCTAACTATGGCTACACCTTC
CDR3: CAISRDRANYGYTF

J: TRBJ1-6
V: TRBV4-1
size: NA
D: NA
DNA: TGCGCCAGCAGCCAAGATCGGAGAGATTCACCCCTCCACTTT
CDR3: CASSQDRRDSPLHF

J: TRBJ1-2
V: TRBV18
size: NA
D: TRBD1
DNA: TGTGCCAGCTCACCACAACAGGGGGCAGGTGGCTACACCTTC
CDR3: CASSPQQGAGGYTF

J: TRBJ2-5
V: TRBV6-2/TRBV6-3
size: NA
D: NA
DNA: TGTGCCAGCAGTACTTACCAAGAGACCCAGTACTTC
CDR3: CASSTYQETQYF

J: TRBJ2-1
V: TRBV21-1
size: NA
D: NA
DNA: TGTGCCAGCAACCGGGACTCACACAATGAGCAGTTCTTC
CDR3: CASNRDSHNEQFF

J: TRBJ2-3
V: TRBV7-2
size: NA
D: NA
DNA: TGTGCCAGCAGCTTCCTGGGGCAGGGAAAAGATACGCAGTATTTT
CDR3: CASSFLGQGKDTQYF

J: TRBJ1-2
V: TRBV20-1
size: few
D: NA
DNA: TGCAGTGCTAGTGGGAGCCAGTTGGACTATGGCTACACCTTC
CDR3: CSASGSQLDYGYTF

J: TRBJ2-1
V: TRBV4-3
size: NA
D: NA
DNA: TGCGCCAGCAGCCAAGATGTCGTGGCTAGCAGTACCCCACACAATGAGCAGTTCTTC
CDR3: CASSQDVVASSTPHNEQFF

J: TRBJ1-1
V: TRBV18
size: few
D: NA
DNA: TGTGCCAGCTCACCCCGATTAGAGAACACTGAAGCTTTCTTT
CDR3: CASSPRLENTEAFF

J: TRBJ1-1
V: TRBV5-1
size: NA
D: NA
DNA: TGCGCCAGCAGCTTGGGTGGGGGCTCGGACACTGAAGCTTTCTTT
CDR3: CASSLGGGSDTEAFF

J: TRBJ1-1
V: TRBV6-5
size: NA
D: NA
DNA: TGTGCCAGCAGTTATTCGGGGGACTCCACTGAAGCTTTCTTT
CDR3: CASSYSGDSTEAFF

J: TRBJ2-3
V: TRBV12-3/TRBV12-4
size: once
D: NA
DNA: TGTGCCAGTCGGGGGACGAGCACAGATACGCAGTATTTT
CDR3: CASRGTSTDTQYF

J: TRBJ2-3
V: TRBV9
size: NA
D: NA
DNA: TGTGCCAGCAGCGTAGTTCGGGGGGCAGCAGATACGCAGTATTTT
CDR3: CASSVVRGAADTQYF

J: TRBJ1-6
V: TRBV6-4
size: NA
D: NA
DNA: TGTGCCAGCAGTGCAGAGGGACACAGCAATTCACCCCTCCACTTT
CDR3: CASSAEGHSNSPLHF

J: TRBJ2-1
V: TRBV29-1
size: NA
D: NA
DNA: TGCAGCGTTTCCGGGACTGCCGATTACAATGAGCAGTTCTTC
CDR3: CSVSGTADYNEQFF

J: TRBJ2-1
V: TRBV12-5
size: NA
D: TRBD2
DNA: TGTGCTAGTGGTTTGGCTAGCGGTGAGCAGTTCTTC
CDR3: CASGLASGEQFF

J: TRBJ2-1
V: TRBV19
size: NA
D: TRBD2
DNA: TGTGCCAGTAGTGGGACTAGCGGGAGGCTAAGCTCCTACAATGAGCAGTTCTTC
CDR3: CASSGTSGRLSSYNEQFF

J: TRBJ2-5
V: TRBV6-2/TRBV6-3
size: NA
D: TRBD1
DNA: TGTGCCAGCAGCCTCCGACAGGGGATACAAGAGACCCAGTACTTC
CDR3: CASSLRQGIQETQYF

J: TRBJ2-7
V: TRBV7-2
size: NA
D: NA
DNA: TGTGCCAGCAGCTTAGAGACAGGCTCCTACGAGCAGTACTTC
CDR3: CASSLETGSYEQYF

J: TRBJ1-1
V: TRBV10-1
size: NA
D: NA
DNA: TGCGCCAGCAGTGTACAGATGAACACTGAAGCTTTCTTT
CDR3: CASSVQMNTEAFF

J: TRBJ1-2
V: TRBV6-2/TRBV6-3
size: NA
D: NA
DNA: TGTGCCAGCAGTTACTTAGCCCCCTATGGCTACACCTTC
CDR3: CASSYLAPYGYTF

J: TRBJ2-7
V: TRBV6-2/TRBV6-3
size: NA
D: NA
DNA: TGTGCCAGCAGTTGGACAGCTCTCTCCTACGAGCAGTACTTC
CDR3: CASSWTALSYEQYF

J: TRBJ2-3
V: TRBV10-3
size: few
D: NA
DNA: TGTGCCACATACTCCCTTGGACTCACAGATACGCAGTATTTT
CDR3: CATYSLGLTDTQYF

J: TRBJ1-3
V: TRBV19
size: NA
D: TRBD1
DNA: TGTGCCACCGGGACAGACCACTCTGGAAACACCATATATTTT
CDR3: CATGTDHSGNTIYF

J: TRBJ2-7
V: TRBV3-1/TRBV3-2
size: NA
D: TRBD2
DNA: TGTGCCAGCAGCCCTTCGGGACTAGCGGCCTACGAGCAGTACTTC
CDR3: CASSPSGLAAYEQYF

J: TRBJ2-1
V: TRBV4-3
size: NA
D: NA
DNA: TGCGCCAGCAGCCAGTACCTAGTCAGTGAGCAGTTCTTC
CDR3: CASSQYLVSEQFF

J: TRBJ2-3
V: TRBV7-2
size: NA
D: NA
DNA: TGTGCCAGCAGCTTAGGAACTAGCTTTGATACGCAGTATTTT
CDR3: CASSLGTSFDTQYF

J: TRBJ1-6
V: TRBV14
size: NA
D: TRBD1
DNA: TGTGCCAGCAGCCAGCCGGGACAGGGGGCGGGACCCCTCCACTTT
CDR3: CASSQPGQGAGPLHF

J: TRBJ2-5
V: TRBV10-3
size: NA
D: NA
DNA: TGTGCCATCAGTGAGTCAGGCAGGCAAGAGACCCAGTACTTC
CDR3: CAISESGRQETQYF

J: TRBJ1-1
V: TRBV29-1
size: NA
D: NA
DNA: TGCAGCGTCGTTGGGGGGAGTGCGGCTGAAGCTTTCTTT
CDR3: CSVVGGSAAEAFF

J: TRBJ2-7
V: TRBV6-6
size: NA
D: TRBD1
DNA: TGTGCCAGCAAGGGGACAGCCTACGAGCAGTACTTC
CDR3: CASKGTAYEQYF

J: TRBJ2-3
V: TRBV5-1
size: once
D: TRBD1
DNA: TGCGCCAGCAGCTTAGCCGGGACAGGGGTACCAGATACGCAGTATTTT
CDR3: CASSLAGTGVPDTQYF